The 10 T cell receptor beta chains below all came from one sample that was sequenced in a study of CD8+ T cells in alopecia areata. Extraction and reverse transcription of RNA yielded cDNA as the sequencing template. Repertoires were generated with immunoSEQ multiplex PCR, while TCRdb's copy carries only in-frame clones and drops some. This sample yields 150,000 or so clones, of which about 87% are seen a single time; roughly 16% belongs to the top ten. Sequenced here: CD8+ T cells sorted from blood, sampled at week 0. The receptor source for this set is a human donor with alopecia areata.

The sample holds one count of this clone. This rearrangement joins TRBV6-6 to TRBJ1-2; possible D gene TRBD1, 6 bases. The ends were cut back, 2 bases at V and 10 bases at J, with 8 bases in the middle. This CDR3 has 11 residues. In germline, CDR1 is MNHNY, CDR2 SVGAGI (reference sequence). This CDR3 is CASSYGQLYTF. The CDR3 nucleotides read TGTGCCAGCAGTTACGGACAGCTCTACACCTTC.

This clone has only a few counts. The chain joins TRBV29-1 to TRBJ2-7; the D gene is possibly TRBD2 (5 bases). CDR1 and CDR2 (germline): SQVTM, ANQGSEA. Trimming took 1 base from V and 0 from J, leaving 7 bases between them. CDR3 length: 13 amino acids. The CDR3 DNA reads as TGCAGCGTTGAAGCAGGACTCTCCTACGAGCAGTACTTC. Its protein product is CSVEAGLSYEQYF.

The chain couples TRBV4-1 to TRBJ2-7; D is possibly TRBD2 (6 bases). Per germline, CDR1 MGHRA and CDR2 YSYEKL. This CDR3 has 15 amino acids. V lost 1 base to trimming and J lost 5 bases, with 15 bases between them. CDR3: CASSQVPGVTDEQYF. The CDR3 DNA reads as TGCGCCAGCAGCCAAGTACCGGGGGTGACGGACGAGCAGTACTTC.

Here the CDR3 reads CARFEGQNTDTQYF. The CDR3 DNA reads TGTGCCAGATTCGAAGGACAGAACACAGATACGCAGTATTTT. The chain combines TRBV2 with TRBJ2-3, with D tentatively TRBD1 (6 bases). Trimming pared 9 bases from V and 2 bases from J, leaving 15 bases between. Germline lookup yields CDR1 SNHLY and CDR2 FYNNEI. The CDR3 sequence is 14 residues long. Full variable domain (rest looked up from reference TRBV2 and TRBJ2-3): EPEVTQTPSHQVTQMGQEVILRCVPISNHLYFYWYRQILGQKVEFLVSFYNNEISEKSEIFDDQFSVERPDGSNFTLKIRSTKLEDSAMYFCARFEGQNTDTQYFGPGTRLTVL.

CDR3 sequence reads: CASSYGSTSDEQYF. As DNA, the CDR3 is TGTGCCAGCAGTTACGGCAGTACATCCGACGAGCAGTACTTC. V is TRBV6-5 and J is TRBJ2-7, with D unresolved. Germline V gene data show CDR1 as MNHEY and CDR2 as SVGAGI. The CDR3 loop spans 14 amino acids. Trimming stripped 2 bases from V and 5 bases from J, with 13 bases between.

This chain uses TRBV14 with TRBJ2-1; D is ambiguous. Per germline, CDR1 SGHDN and CDR2 FVKESK. The V end was cut by 1 base, the J end by 6 bases, with 4 bases between. There are 12 residues in the CDR3. The CDR3 here is CASSQGGNEQFF. The CDR3 bases are TGTGCCAGCAGCCAAGGCGGCAATGAGCAGTTCTTC.

The V and J genes are TRBV29-1 and TRBJ2-2; D not certain. CDR1 and CDR2 from the germline V gene are SQVTM and ANQGSEA. V lost 3 bases and J lost 6, with 5 bases in between. CDR3 length: 11 residues. The CDR3 region has the DNA TGCAGCGTTGATTCTGCCGGGGAGCTGTTTTTT. It is translated as CSVDSAGELFF.

The V call is TRBV7-3, the J call TRBJ2-3; 11 bases are shared with TRBD2. The germline CDR1 and CDR2 sequences are SGHTA and FQGTGA. The CDR3 is 16 residues long. Trimming removed 2 bases from V and 2 bases from J; junction bases left unmatched: 3. For the CDR3, the DNA is TGTGCCAGCAGCTTACTAGCGGGGGGAATCACAGATACGCAGTATTTT. It is translated as CASSLLAGGITDTQYF.

The chain recombines TRBV4-1 with TRBJ2-3, with 11 bases identical to TRBD2. CDR3 length: 17 amino acids. J lost 5 bases, V lost 5 bases, and 12 bases had no gene match. From germline, CDR1 is MGHRA and CDR2 YSYEKL. CDR3 in amino acids: CASSFRTSGRLGDTQYF. The CDR3 region has the DNA TGCGCCAGCAGCTTTAGGACTAGCGGGCGACTTGGAGATACGCAGTATTTT.

This clone was counted a single time. V is TRBV7-9 and J is TRBJ1-1; 7 nucleotides line up with TRBD1. The germline CDR1 and CDR2 sequences are SEHNR and FQNEAQ (reference sequence). V was pared by 4 bases and J by 1 base, with 6 bases of the junction left unmatched. This CDR3 is built from 15 residues. CDR3 protein: CASSSWTGQNTEAFF. The DNA of the CDR3 is TGTGCCAGCAGCTCATGGACAGGTCAGAACACTGAAGCTTTCTTT.